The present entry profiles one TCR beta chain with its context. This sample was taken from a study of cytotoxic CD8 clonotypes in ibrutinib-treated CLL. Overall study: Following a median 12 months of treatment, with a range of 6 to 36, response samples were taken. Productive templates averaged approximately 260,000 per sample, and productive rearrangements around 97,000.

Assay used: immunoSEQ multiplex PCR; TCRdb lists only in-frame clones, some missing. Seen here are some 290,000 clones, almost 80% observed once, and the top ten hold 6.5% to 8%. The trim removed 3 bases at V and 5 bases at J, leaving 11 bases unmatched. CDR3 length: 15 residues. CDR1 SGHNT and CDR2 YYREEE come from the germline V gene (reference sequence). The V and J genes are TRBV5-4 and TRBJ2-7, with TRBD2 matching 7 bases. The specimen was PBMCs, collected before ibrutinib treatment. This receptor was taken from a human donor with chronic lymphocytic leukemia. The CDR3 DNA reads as TGTGCCAGCAGCTCTCCGAGCGGGGCCTTCCACGAGCAGTACTTC. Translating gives CASSSPSGAFHEQYF.